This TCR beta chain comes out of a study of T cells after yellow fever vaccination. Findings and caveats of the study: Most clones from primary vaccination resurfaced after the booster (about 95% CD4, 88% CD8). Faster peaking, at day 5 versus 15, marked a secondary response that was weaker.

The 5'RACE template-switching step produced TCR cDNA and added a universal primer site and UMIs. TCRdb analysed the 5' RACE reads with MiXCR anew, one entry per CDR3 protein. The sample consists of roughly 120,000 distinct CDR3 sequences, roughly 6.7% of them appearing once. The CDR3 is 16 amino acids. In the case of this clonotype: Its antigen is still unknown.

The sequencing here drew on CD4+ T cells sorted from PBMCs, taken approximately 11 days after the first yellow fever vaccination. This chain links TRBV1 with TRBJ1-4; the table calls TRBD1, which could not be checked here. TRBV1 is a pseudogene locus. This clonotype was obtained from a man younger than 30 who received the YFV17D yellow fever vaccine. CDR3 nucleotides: TGCACCAGCAGCCAAGAGATGGGACCCTTAGGAGAAAAACTGTTTTTT. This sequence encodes CTSSQEMGPLGEKLFF.